This T cell receptor beta chain is from a study of blood T cells in healthy people across ages. This clonotype is a singleton in its sample. What it binds is not known. Notes on the study in general: A roughly linear age-dependent decrease characterized TCR beta diversity per million T cells.

V dropped 5 bases and J dropped 3; count of bases not matched to a gene: 9. This CDR3 is built from 16 residues. A second PCR, run for about 7 to 11 cycles, used a sample-barcoded 5' primer plus a J-beta primer mix. A tag from a template-switch adaptor with 12 random nucleotides marked each cDNA molecule. Via MiXCR, TCRdb re-called the 5' RACE reads, giving one row per CDR3 protein. The sample has approximately 1.5 million distinct CDR3 sequences, about 45% seen once; the top ten hold about 3.8%. Each sample had at least 6.5 million PBMCs isolated. Total RNA extraction produced at least 5.5 micrograms (per sample) for the study.

This clonotype originated in a woman between 18 and 30 years old in good health. Sequencing was carried out using blood. The chain has TRBV12-3 or TRBV12-4 and TRBJ1-2, with 10 nucleotides matching TRBD1. CDR3 DNA: TGTGCCAGCAGTGTAACCGGGACAGGGGCAGACTATGGCTACACCTTC. Translating gives CASSVTGTGADYGYTF.